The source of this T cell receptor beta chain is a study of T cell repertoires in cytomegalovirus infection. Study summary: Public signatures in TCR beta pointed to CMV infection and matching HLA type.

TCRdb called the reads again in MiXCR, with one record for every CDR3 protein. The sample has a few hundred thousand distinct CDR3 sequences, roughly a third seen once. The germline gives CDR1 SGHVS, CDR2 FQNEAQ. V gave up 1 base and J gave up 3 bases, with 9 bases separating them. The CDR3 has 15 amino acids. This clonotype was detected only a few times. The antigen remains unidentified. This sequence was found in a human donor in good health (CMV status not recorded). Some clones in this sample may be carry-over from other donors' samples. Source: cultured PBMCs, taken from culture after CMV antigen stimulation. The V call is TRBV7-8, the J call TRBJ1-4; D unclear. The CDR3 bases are TGTGCCAGCAGCTTAGTTCCGGGTTCTAATGAAAAACTGTTTTTT. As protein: CASSLVPGSNEKLFF. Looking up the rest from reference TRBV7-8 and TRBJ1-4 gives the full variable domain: GAGVSQSPRYKVAKRGQDVALRCDPISGHVSLFWYQQALGQGPEFLTYFQNEAQLDKSGLPSDRFFAERPEGSVSTLKIQRTQQEDSAVYLCASSLVPGSNEKLFFGSGTQLSVL.